This T cell receptor beta chain was retrieved from a study of OX40 agonist ivuxolimab in advanced cancers. Background on the whole study: The costimulatory receptor OX40 (CD134) was targeted by ivuxolimab, a fully human IgG2 agonistic monoclonal antibody. Intravenous ivuxolimab was administered to patients every 2 weeks at six dose levels: 0.01, 0.1, 0.3, 1.5, 3 and 10 mg/kg. Of the approximately 50 dose-escalation patients, hepatocellular carcinoma was present in around 19, melanoma in roughly 15, renal cell carcinoma in 9 and head and neck cancer in 9. The dose-escalation cohort was over 70% male with a mean age of about 65 years, ranging from about 23 to 85. Patients were allowed to have had prior anti-PD-1, anti-PD-L1 or anti-CTLA-4 therapy, and approximately 40% of the dose-escalation patients had previously received checkpoint inhibitors. Three dose-escalation patients achieved partial responses, one with hepatocellular carcinoma and two with cutaneous melanoma. The point of sequencing TCRbeta in the periphery was to test whether ivuxolimab changed TCR sequence diversity and drove clonal T-cell expansion. The monotherapy dose-escalation portion (N ≈ 56 patients) of the phase I ivuxolimab trial is reported in the paper. The study at large found these results: After ivuxolimab, CD8+ T cells had more expanded clones than CD4+ T cells on average. At doses of 0.1 to 3.0 mg/kg, clonal expansion of both CD4+ and CD8+ T cells in blood was seen between baseline and week 6. Partial responders in the 0.1-3.0 mg/kg groups had among the lowest normalized peripheral clonal expansion, especially among CD8+ T cells. Low levels of normalized T-cell clonal expansion were also seen in some patients who did not respond. The antigen specificity of the clonally expanded peripheral T cells was not determined.

The trial excluded patients who had a history of autoimmune disease or were on systemic immunosuppression. Peripheral blood for TCR sequencing was collected from all dose cohorts at baseline, on cycle 4 day 1, and on cycle 7 day 1. The samples were drawn from a first-in-human, open-label, multicenter phase I dose-escalation trial of ivuxolimab. Adults with locally advanced or metastatic head and neck squamous cell, hepatocellular, melanoma or renal cell carcinoma were enrolled in the trial. Before TCR sequencing, CD4+ T cells and CD8+ T cells were sorted from peripheral blood as separate populations. Genomic DNA was isolated from the sorted cells so that the TCRbeta CDR3 region could be sequenced. TCRbeta CDR3 regions were sequenced using the immunoSEQ Assay. The immuneACCESS repertoire file appears here via TCRdb, limited to in-frame rearrangements. These files lack a portion of the clones; in checked studies, under half of the deficit traces to unresolved V genes, and the cause of the others is not known. The sample table shows some 63,000 clones, and approximately 87% are seen once. The biggest ten clones account for about 5.6% of the sample.

This clone appeared once. Its antigen remains unidentified. No clone much larger than this one lies a single base away; base qualities are absent. The sequence derives from an adult with an advanced solid tumor such as melanoma, head and neck, liver or kidney cancer. The sample in question was CD4+ or CD8+ T cells sorted from blood, obtained in a trial of the OX40 agonist ivuxolimab.

In nucleotides, the sequence is TGTGCCAGCAGCTCCGCGAACACCGGGGAGCTGTTTTTT. Translated, this gives CASSSANTGELFF. The sequence links TRBV7-3 to TRBJ2-2, with the D gene too uncertain to name. V is clipped by 4 bases and J by 0 bases, and the sequence between their germline boundaries is 3 bases long. The CDR3 spans 13 residues, from the cysteine through the phenylalanine. The read is trimmed to its CDR3 DNA, 39 bases read in frame from base 1. According to the germline V gene, CDR1 reads SGHTA and CDR2 reads FQGTGA.